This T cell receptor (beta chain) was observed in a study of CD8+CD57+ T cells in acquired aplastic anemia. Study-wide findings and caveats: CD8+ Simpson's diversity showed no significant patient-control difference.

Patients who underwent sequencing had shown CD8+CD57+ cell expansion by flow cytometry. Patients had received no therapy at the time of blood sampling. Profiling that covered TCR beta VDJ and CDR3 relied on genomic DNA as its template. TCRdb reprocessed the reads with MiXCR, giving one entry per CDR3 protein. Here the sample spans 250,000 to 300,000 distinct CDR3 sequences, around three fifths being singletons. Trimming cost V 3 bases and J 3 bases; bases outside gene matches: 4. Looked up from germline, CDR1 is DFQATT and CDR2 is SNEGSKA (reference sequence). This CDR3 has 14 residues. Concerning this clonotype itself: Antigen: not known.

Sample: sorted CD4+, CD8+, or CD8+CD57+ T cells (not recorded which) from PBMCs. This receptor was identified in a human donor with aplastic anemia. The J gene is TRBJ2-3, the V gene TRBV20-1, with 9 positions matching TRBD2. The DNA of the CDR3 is TGCAGTGCTAGCCAGCGGGAGGCAACAGATACGCAGTATTTT. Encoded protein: CSASQREATDTQYF.